One and the same sample provided the 27 T cell receptor beta chains below, sequenced in a study of control samples from healthy donors and cancer patients. Sequenced by immunoSEQ multiplex PCR; TCRdb stores in-frame clones only, minus some. The sample records 60,000 to 100,000 clones, 70% to 90% being singletons. Sequenced input: blood. The receptors were gathered from a man aged 50 or older in good health.

The chain employs TRBV12-5 and TRBJ2-5, with TRBD2 matching over 10 bases. This CDR3 has 15 residues. Per germline, CDR1 LGHNT and CDR2 FRNRAP. The V segment lost 3 bases and the J segment 4 bases; nucleotides outside the gene matches: 5. CDR3 DNA: TGTGCTAGTGGTTTAGGACTAGCGGCTCCAGAGACCCAGTACTTC. The encoded protein is CASGLGLAAPETQYF.

The rearrangement joins TRBV7-3 to TRBJ1-5, with no clear D. The CDR3 has 14 residues. The V and J ends lost 2 bases and 3 bases respectively, with 8 bases between them. Per the germline V gene, CDR1 is SGHTA and CDR2 is FQGTGA. CDR3 DNA: TGTGCCAGCAGCTTAGCACCCCTCAATCAGCCCCAGCATTTT. Protein product: CASSLAPLNQPQHF.

The chain combines TRBV11-2 with TRBJ1-1; no clear D gene. The CDR3 runs to 13 residues. CDR1 SGHAT and CDR2 FQNNGV come from the germline V gene. V lost 7 bases and J lost 8, with 17 bases in between. The CDR3 sequence is CASTVGRQAEAFF. As DNA, the CDR3 is TGTGCCAGCACGGTGGGCAGGCAGGCGGAAGCTTTCTTT.

On this clone: The junction does not match germline at one end; this may be a read error. The sample contains more than one DNA sequence encoding this CDR3. V and J are TRBV5-5 and TRBJ1-2, with D possibly TRBD1 on 5 matching bases. The germline V gene encodes CDR1 SGHKS and CDR2 YYEKEE (reference sequence). The CDR3 runs 15 residues. This CDR3 reads CASSPTGGSNYGYTF. Here the CDR3 DNA reads TGTGCTAGCAGCCCGACTGGGGGTTCGAACTATGGCTACACCTTC.

V is TRBV10-3 and J is TRBJ1-2; TRBD1 might be the D (5 bases). The CDR3 covers 16 residues. V lost 0 bases to trimming and J lost 3 bases, with 14 bases between them. Germline V CDR1 and CDR2: ENHRY, SYGVKD. CDR3 loop: CAISESSGAAHYGYTF. CDR3 nucleotide sequence: TGTGCCATCAGTGAGTCGTCCGGGGCTGCTCACTATGGCTACACCTTC.

V gene TRBV6-1 combines with J gene TRBJ1-6; D gene uncertain. This CDR3 spans 14 amino acids. V dropped 2 bases and J dropped 6 bases, with 8 bases sitting between them. Germline lookup yields CDR1 MNHNS and CDR2 SASEGT. The CDR3 loop is CASSESLFNSPLHF. The CDR3 nucleotides read TGTGCCAGCAGTGAATCTCTCTTTAATTCACCCCTCCACTTT.

The CDR3: CASSLQLQETQYF. CDR3 nucleotides: TGCGCCAGCAGTCTCCAGCTGCAAGAGACCCAGTACTTC. The chain employs TRBV5-1 and TRBJ2-5; D uncertain. Trimming removed 5 bases from V and 2 bases from J, with 10 bases in between. The CDR3 consists of 13 residues. Germline lookup yields CDR1 SGHRS and CDR2 YFSETQ.

This chain connects TRBV5-1 to TRBJ1-2; D ambiguous. There are 13 residues in the CDR3. CDR1 is SGHRS, CDR2 YFSETQ, per germline. Between the trimmed V and J ends, which lost 0 bases and 4 bases, there was a span of 7 bases. CDR3 nucleotides: TGCGCCAGCAGCTTGGGGCGGTTCTATGGCTACACCTTC. It encodes CASSLGRFYGYTF.

The chain has TRBV4-1 and TRBJ2-7; 8 nucleotides match TRBD2. From germline, CDR1 is MGHRA and CDR2 YSYEKL. The J segment lost 0 bases and the V segment lost 0 bases, leaving 7 bases of the junction unmatched. CDR3 length: 17 residues. CDR3 in DNA: TGCGCCAGCAGCCAAGACGGAGCGGGGGAGAGCTCCTACGAGCAGTACTTC. It yields the protein CASSQDGAGESSYEQYF.

V gene TRBV7-6 combines with J gene TRBJ1-5; 8 bases are a match to TRBD1. V lost 0 bases and J lost 2; bases outside the gene matches: 12. CDR1 SGHVS and CDR2 FNYEAQ come from the germline V gene. This CDR3 is 19 amino acids long. CDR3 DNA: TGTGCCAGCAGCTTAGCCGGGACAGGCTCACGGGGGGGCAATCAGCCCCAGCATTTT. Protein sequence: CASSLAGTGSRGGNQPQHF.

The genes are TRBV3-1 (or the pseudogene TRBV3-2) and TRBJ1-1; D not certain. The CDR3 runs 14 residues. Germline-derived CDR1 and CDR2 are LGHDT and YNNKEL (reference sequence). V shed 0 bases and J shed 1 base, with 6 bases lying between them. CDR3 nucleotide sequence: TGTGCCAGCAGCCAAGACAGGAGGAACACTGAAGCTTTCTTT. Residues: CASSQDRRNTEAFF.

The count of this clone is one. The chain links TRBV7-9 to TRBJ1-2, with D unresolved. The V gene's germline CDR1 is SEHNR and CDR2 FQNEAQ (reference sequence). The V gene lost 5 bases and the J gene lost 0 bases, with 16 bases spanning the gap. The CDR3 is 16 residues long. The DNA of the CDR3 is TGTGCCAGCAGCCGACTATCCGACGGACCTAACTATGGCTACACCTTC. This gives the protein CASSRLSDGPNYGYTF.

The CDR3 reads CASSLEGQGGEQYF. CDR3 DNA: TGTGCCAGCAGCTTAGAGGGACAGGGGGGCGAGCAGTACTTC. The rearrangement joins TRBV11-3 to TRBJ2-7; TRBD1 agrees at 11 bases. V dropped 0 bases and J dropped 6; count of bases not matched to a gene: 1. Per the germline V gene, CDR1 is SGHNT and CDR2 is YENEEA. The CDR3 runs to 14 residues.

The chain employs TRBV7-2 and TRBJ2-5, with D perhaps matching TRBD1 (5 bases). Trimming took 2 bases from V and 2 from J, leaving 21 bases between them. Germline V gives CDR1 SGHTA, CDR2 FQGNSA. The CDR3 has 18 amino acids. DNA of the CDR3: TGTGCCAGCAGCTTATATGGGGCTCACTCTCCTCTTCAAGAGACCCAGTACTTC. As protein: CASSLYGAHSPLQETQYF.

This chain uses TRBV27 with TRBJ1-5; D perhaps matches TRBD1 (5 bases). V shed 8 bases and J shed 4 bases, with 15 bases lying between them. Germline CDR1 and CDR2: MNHEY and SMNVEV (reference sequence). CDR3 size: 14 residues. In DNA, the CDR3 is TGTGCCAGCTGGACCACAGGAGTTAATCAGCCCCAGCATTTT. Protein product: CASWTTGVNQPQHF.

V and J are TRBV9 and TRBJ1-2, with unresolved D. The germline V gene has CDR1 SGDLS and CDR2 YYNGEE. V gave up 6 bases and J gave up 8 bases, with 14 bases separating them. The CDR3 sequence is 12 residues long. The CDR3 nucleotides are TGTGCCAGCAAACATCAGTTATTAGGCTACACCTTC. Translating it yields CASKHQLLGYTF.

The chain employs TRBV5-4 and TRBJ2-4; a possible D gene is TRBD2 (5 bases). CDR3 length: 14 amino acids. Germline V gene sequence: CDR1 SGHNT, CDR2 YYREEE (reference sequence). V was trimmed by 3 bases and J by 0 bases, leaving 7 bases between them. CDR3 protein: CASSSREAKNIQYF. CDR3 DNA sequence: TGTGCCAGCAGCTCCCGGGAAGCCAAAAACATTCAGTACTTC.

The rearrangement links TRBV12-5 to TRBJ1-1; D gene uncertain. Per germline, CDR1 LGHNT and CDR2 FRNRAP. V lost 2 bases and J lost 3, with 4 bases in between. CDR3 length: 12 amino acids. The CDR3 bases are TGTGCTAGTGGTTTGATGGACACTGAAGCTTTCTTT. Amino acid sequence: CASGLMDTEAFF. The full variable domain, completed using reference TRBV12-5 and TRBJ1-1, is DARVTQTPRHKVTEMGQEVTMRCQPILGHNTVFWYRQTMMQGLELLAYFRNRAPLDDSGMPKDRFSAEMPDATLATLKIQPSEPRDSAVYFCASGLMDTEAFFGQGTRLTVV.

The chain carries TRBV10-1 and TRBJ2-2, with D possibly matching TRBD1 (6 bases). The CDR3 is 15 residues long. CDR1 and CDR2 from the germline V gene are WNHNN and SYGVQD (reference sequence). Trimming took 6 bases from V and 5 from J, leaving 16 bases between them. The CDR3 DNA sequence: TGCGCCAGCAGACATCGGGCAGGGGAGACCGGGGAGCTGTTTTTT. Amino acid sequence: CASRHRAGETGELFF.

The chain uses TRBV11-2 and TRBJ1-1, with D possibly being TRBD1 (5 bases). Germline loops: CDR1 SGHAT, CDR2 FQNNGV. The CDR3 sequence is 16 residues long. Trimming took off 5 bases at V and 6 bases at J, with 22 bases between the two ends. CDR3 coding DNA: TGTGCCAGCAGCCCCCTACCAAGAGGCAGGGTGGCTGAAGCTTTCTTT. It translates to CASSPLPRGRVAEAFF.

The chain couples TRBV4-1 to TRBJ2-7; 7 positions agree with TRBD1. After removal of 1 base from V and 0 bases from J, the junction contained 9 bases not matched to a gene. The CDR3 sequence is 17 residues long. Germline CDR1 and CDR2: MGHRA and YSYEKL. The CDR3 nucleotides are TGCGCCAGCAGCCAAGTTTCCTTACAGGGGACCTCCTACGAGCAGTACTTC. It translates to CASSQVSLQGTSYEQYF.

The genes are TRBV2 and TRBJ1-2; 8 nucleotides line up with TRBD1. Germline V lookup: CDR1 SNHLY, CDR2 FYNNEI. V trimming: 6 bases; J trimming: 7 bases; junction bases outside the gene matches: 7. This CDR3 region has 13 residues. CDR3 in amino acids: CASSGQGRIGYTF. DNA of the CDR3: TGTGCCAGCAGCGGACAGGGTCGGATTGGCTACACCTTC.

This clone was detected a few times. This rearrangement joins TRBV28 to TRBJ1-5; no clear D. Germline values: CDR1 MDHEN, CDR2 SYDVKM. The CDR3 length is 17 residues. V shed 5 bases and J shed 5 bases, with 22 bases lying between them. CDR3 sequence reads: CASSGRVGLWSDQPQHF. The CDR3 bases are TGTGCCAGCAGTGGTCGGGTAGGGTTGTGGTCCGATCAGCCCCAGCATTTT.

The chain is built from TRBV27 and TRBJ2-6; D remains ambiguous. The CDR3 is made up of 16 amino acids. V was trimmed by 5 bases and J by 0 bases, leaving 11 bases between them. CDR1 is MNHEY and CDR2 is SMNVEV in the germline V gene (reference sequence). The CDR3 loop is CASSRPTSSGANVLTF. CDR3 nucleotides: TGTGCCAGCAGTCGCCCTACGAGCTCTGGGGCCAACGTCCTGACTTTC.

This clone came up a few times. The chain links TRBV4-2 to TRBJ2-7, with D perhaps TRBD1 or TRBD2 (6 bases each). Germline lookup yields CDR1 LGHNA and CDR2 YNFKEQ. With 4 bases removed from V and 2 bases from J, the gap between germline ends came to 15 bases. The CDR3 length is 15 residues. CDR3 nucleotide sequence: TGTGCCAGCAGCCCCAGCGCGGAGGGGGCCTACGAGCAGTACTTC. Its translation: CASSPSAEGAYEQYF.

The chain recombines TRBV6-5 with TRBJ1-2; 7 nucleotides align to TRBD1. This CDR3 is built from 14 residues. Looked up from germline, CDR1 is MNHEY and CDR2 is SVGAGI. V shed 5 bases, J shed 5 bases, and the junction held 8 bases outside the gene matches. Here the CDR3 reads CASSPITGVYGYTF. The DNA of the CDR3 is TGTGCCAGCAGTCCCATAACAGGGGTTTATGGCTACACCTTC.

The chain carries TRBV5-1 and TRBJ1-1, with TRBD1 as a possible D gene (5 bases). V was trimmed by 0 bases and J by 7 bases, leaving 7 bases between them. The CDR3 has 12 amino acids. Per the germline V gene, CDR1 is SGHRS and CDR2 is YFSETQ. This CDR3 reads CASSLGGVEAFF. In nucleotides, the CDR3 is TGCGCCAGCAGCTTGGGAGGGGTTGAAGCTTTCTTT.